A selection of T cell receptor beta chains follows, all from one sample in a study of vaccination effects on CD4 cells after COVID-19. Using immunoSEQ multiplex PCR, the repertoire was profiled, and TCRdb retains in-frame clones only, with some absent. The table has around 30,000 clones, about 77% seen once. These receptors have no identified antigens. Sequenced material: CD4+ T cells from PBMCs cultured with HCoV-NL63 spike peptides, taken before COVID-19 vaccination. All receptors derive from a human donor who had a prior SARS-CoV-2 infection. CDR3s include the opening cysteine and the closing phenylalanine or tryptophan. D genes are given only for firm matches. Expanded clones get a size class; other rows say once, few or many, or leave the size out.

TRBJ2-7 TRBV5-1 . TRBD1 CASSLRGGQGNYEQYF TGCGCCAGCAGCTTGAGGGGCGGACAGGGGAACTACGAGCAGTACTTC
TRBJ1-3 TRBV12-5 . . CASGKDSNSGNTIYF TGTGCTAGTGGGAAAGACAGCAACTCTGGAAACACCATATATTTT
TRBJ2-5 TRBV9 . . CASTSRGAEGETQYF TGTGCCAGCACTTCGAGGGGGGCGGAGGGAGAGACCCAGTACTTC
TRBJ1-3 TRBV3-1/TRBV3-2 . . CASSLTGNPGNTIYF TGTGCCAGCAGCCTAACAGGGAATCCTGGAAACACCATATATTTT
TRBJ2-7 TRBV11-2 . . CASTSLRRGSYEQYF TGTGCCAGCACCTCTTTGAGGAGGGGGTCCTACGAGCAGTACTTC
TRBJ1-1 TRBV7-2 . . CASSLLGAMNTEAFF TGTGCCAGCAGCTTATTGGGAGCCATGAACACTGAAGCTTTCTTT
TRBJ1-1 TRBV19 . . CASSGLAGSEAFF TGTGCCAGTAGCGGACTTGCGGGGTCTGAAGCTTTCTTT
TRBJ2-1 TRBV9 . . CASSPTRLNEQFF TGTGCCAGCAGCCCTACTAGACTCAATGAGCAGTTCTTC
TRBJ2-1 TRBV15 . . CATSRSLGAAYNEQFF TGTGCCACCAGCAGATCCTTGGGCGCCGCCTACAATGAGCAGTTCTTC
TRBJ2-7 TRBV4-1 few . CASSQAGTGSYEQYF TGCGCCAGCAGCCAAGCAGGGACTGGCTCCTACGAGCAGTACTTC
TRBJ2-7 TRBV2 . . CASSGRVASSFDEQYF TGTGCCAGCAGTGGGAGGGTAGCCTCCTCTTTCGACGAGCAGTACTTC
TRBJ2-7 TRBV5-4 . . CASSLGSPGQIYEQYF TGTGCCAGCAGCTTGGGTTCGCCGGGACAAATATACGAGCAGTACTTC
TRBJ1-4 TRBV19 . . CASSAPVGVGEKLFF TGTGCCAGTAGCGCCCCCGTGGGGGTTGGTGAAAAACTGTTTTTT
TRBJ1-1 TRBV7-3 . . CASSLFTGTEAFF TGTGCCAGCAGCTTGTTTACCGGAACTGAAGCTTTCTTT
TRBJ1-5 TRBV19 . . CASSIGPGSNQPQHF TGTGCCAGTAGTATAGGCCCCGGGAGCAATCAGCCCCAGCATTTT
TRBJ1-1 TRBV3-1/TRBV3-2 . . CASSQGGFDTEAFF TGTGCCAGCAGCCAAGGGGGGTTCGACACTGAAGCTTTCTTT
TRBJ2-1 TRBV9 . TRBD2 CASSVVSGGDNEQFF TGTGCCAGCAGCGTAGTTTCTGGGGGGGACAATGAGCAGTTCTTC
TRBJ1-3 TRBV5-1 once . CASSPAGQSSGNTIYF TGCGCCAGCAGCCCGGCAGGACAGAGCTCTGGAAACACCATATATTTT
TRBJ2-2 TRBV7-3 . TRBD2 CASSAVAGVNTGELFF TGTGCCAGCAGCGCCGTAGCGGGGGTTAACACCGGGGAGCTGTTTTTT
TRBJ2-1 TRBV30 . . CAWSVGSNRDNEQFF TGTGCCTGGAGTGTAGGTAGTAATCGGGACAATGAGCAGTTCTTC
TRBJ2-7 TRBV19 . TRBD1 CASSSPGQASTYEQYF TGTGCCAGTAGCAGTCCGGGACAGGCTTCCACCTACGAGCAGTACTTC
TRBJ1-1 TRBV18 . . CASSPSGNQGFDTEAFF TGTGCCAGCTCACCCTCCGGAAATCAGGGGTTTGACACTGAAGCTTTCTTT
TRBJ1-4 TRBV19 few . CASSILTRRNEKLFF TGTGCCAGTAGTATATTAACCCGAAGGAATGAAAAACTGTTTTTT
TRBJ1-4 TRBV4-3 few . CASSQDSGGGTNEKLFF TGCGCCAGCAGCCAAGATTCCGGGGGCGGAACTAATGAAAAACTGTTTTTT
TRBJ2-5 TRBV3-1/TRBV3-2 . TRBD2 CATRGGGGFGETQYF TGTGCCACTAGGGGCGGGGGGGGCTTTGGGGAGACCCAGTACTTC
TRBJ2-2 TRBV7-9 few . CASSLAWGLLTGELFF TGTGCCAGCAGCTTAGCGTGGGGCTTACTCACCGGGGAGCTGTTTTTT
TRBJ2-3 TRBV18 . . CASSPQNTDTQYF TGTGCCAGCTCACCACAAAACACAGATACGCAGTATTTT
TRBJ2-5 TRBV5-1 . TRBD2 CASSRSGGVEETQYF TGCGCCAGCAGCCGTAGCGGGGGCGTCGAAGAGACCCAGTACTTC
TRBJ1-1 TRBV4-3 . TRBD1 CASSQEGRGDTEAFF TGCGCCAGCAGCCAAGAGGGCAGGGGGGACACTGAAGCTTTCTTT
TRBJ2-3 TRBV4-2 . TRBD2 CASSHASGRGTDTQYF TGTGCCAGCAGCCACGCTAGCGGGAGGGGAACAGATACGCAGTATTTT
TRBJ1-6 TRBV2 . TRBD1 CASSEWRTGYSPLHF TGTGCCAGCAGTGAATGGAGGACAGGGTATTCACCCCTCCACTTT
TRBJ1-3 TRBV20-1 . . CSASHSASSSGNTIYF TGCAGTGCTAGTCATTCAGCCTCGAGCTCTGGAAACACCATATATTTT
TRBJ2-3 TRBV7-3 . TRBD2 CASSGTSGPKGADTQYF TGTGCCAGCAGCGGGACTAGCGGACCAAAGGGAGCAGATACGCAGTATTTT
TRBJ2-5 TRBV18 few TRBD1 CASSPPGTGNLRETQYF TGTGCCAGCTCACCACCCGGGACAGGCAACCTAAGGGAGACCCAGTACTTC
TRBJ2-5 TRBV11-2 . . CASSLVGGALETQYF TGTGCCAGCAGCTTAGTGGGGGGGGCCTTAGAGACCCAGTACTTC
TRBJ1-1 TRBV20-1 once . CSASIPGWGTEAFF TGCAGTGCTAGTATTCCAGGGTGGGGCACTGAAGCTTTCTTT
TRBJ1-2 TRBV5-8 . . CASSSPAGPGGYTF TGTGCCAGCAGCTCGCCGGCGGGGCCGGGTGGCTACACCTTC
TRBJ2-1 TRBV18 . . CASSPPRGAPFGNEQFF TGTGCCAGCTCACCGCCTCGTGGAGCTCCGTTTGGCAATGAGCAGTTCTTC
TRBJ1-1 TRBV19 . TRBD1 CASIVGDRMNTEAFF TGTGCCAGTATCGTAGGGGACAGAATGAACACTGAAGCTTTCTTT
TRBJ1-1 TRBV25-1 . TRBD1 CASSGIGQGSTEAFF TGTGCCAGCAGTGGTATCGGACAGGGGAGCACTGAAGCTTTCTTT
TRBJ2-7 TRBV7-3 . . CASSLDGSSYEQYF TGTGCCAGCAGCTTAGACGGCAGCTCCTACGAGCAGTACTTC
TRBJ1-2 TRBV28 . . CASSYGYGYTF TGTGCCAGCAGTTACGGGTATGGCTACACCTTC
TRBJ2-1 TRBV5-1 . TRBD2 CASSFRAGTSGRDEQFF TGCGCCAGCAGCTTCCGGGCCGGGACTAGCGGGCGTGATGAGCAGTTCTTC
TRBJ2-2 TRBV4-3 . TRBD1 CASSQSTGHTGELFF TGCGCCAGCAGCCAATCGACAGGGCACACCGGGGAGCTGTTTTTT
TRBJ1-1 TRBV18 . . CASSPPNSGSAFF TGTGCCAGCTCACCACCTAATTCGGGTTCAGCTTTCTTT
TRBJ2-7 TRBV3-1/TRBV3-2 . . CASSQVGHRAYEQYF TGTGCCAGCAGCCAGGTGGGGCACAGAGCGTACGAGCAGTACTTC
TRBJ2-7 TRBV5-1 . TRBD2 CASSYAGTSGYEQYF TGCGCCAGCAGCTACGCCGGGACTAGCGGCTACGAGCAGTACTTC